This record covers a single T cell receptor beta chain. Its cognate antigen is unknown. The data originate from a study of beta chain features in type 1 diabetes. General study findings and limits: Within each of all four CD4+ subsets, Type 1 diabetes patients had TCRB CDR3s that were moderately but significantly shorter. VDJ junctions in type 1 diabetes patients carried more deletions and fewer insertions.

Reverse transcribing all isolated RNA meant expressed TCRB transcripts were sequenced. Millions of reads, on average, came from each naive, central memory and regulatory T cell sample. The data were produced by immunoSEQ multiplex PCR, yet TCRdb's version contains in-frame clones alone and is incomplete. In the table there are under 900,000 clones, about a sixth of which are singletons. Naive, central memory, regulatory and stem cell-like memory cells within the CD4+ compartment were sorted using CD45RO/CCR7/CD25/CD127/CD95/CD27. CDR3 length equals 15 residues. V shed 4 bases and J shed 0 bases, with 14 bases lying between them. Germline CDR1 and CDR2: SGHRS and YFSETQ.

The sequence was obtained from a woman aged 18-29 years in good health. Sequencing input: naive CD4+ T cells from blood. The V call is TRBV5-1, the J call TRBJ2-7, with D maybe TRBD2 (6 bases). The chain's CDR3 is CASSLPGLSSYEQYF. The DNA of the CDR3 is TGCGCCAGCAGCCTCCCGGGACTTAGCTCCTACGAGCAGTACTTC.